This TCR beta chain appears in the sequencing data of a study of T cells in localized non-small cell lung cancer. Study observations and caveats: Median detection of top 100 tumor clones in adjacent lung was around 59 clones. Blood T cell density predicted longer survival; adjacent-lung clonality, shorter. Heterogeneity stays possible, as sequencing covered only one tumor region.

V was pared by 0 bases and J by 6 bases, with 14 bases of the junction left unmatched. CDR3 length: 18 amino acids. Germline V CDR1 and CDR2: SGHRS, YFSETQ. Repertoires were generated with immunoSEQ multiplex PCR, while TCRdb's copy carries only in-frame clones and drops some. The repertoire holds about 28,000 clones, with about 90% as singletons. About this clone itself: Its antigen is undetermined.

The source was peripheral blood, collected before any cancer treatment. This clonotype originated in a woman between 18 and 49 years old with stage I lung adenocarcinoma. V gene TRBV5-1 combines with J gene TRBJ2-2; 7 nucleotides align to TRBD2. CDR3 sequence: CASSLVDVGRARSGELFF. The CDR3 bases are TGCGCCAGCAGCTTGGTGGACGTGGGGAGGGCACGATCCGGGGAGCTGTTTTTT.